The entry below gives a single TCR beta chain sequence along with its context. Antigen specificity is unknown. Clones were sequenced by immunoSEQ multiplex PCR, and TCRdb holds only the in-frame ones, with some missing. The sample includes roughly 48,000 clones, 70% to 85% of them seen just once. This specimen belongs to a study of T cells in localized non-small cell lung cancer. General observations from the study: It was uninvolved adjacent lung that showed the highest T cell clonality, exceeding tumor.

The TCR sequence derives from a man aged 35 to 69 with stage I squamous cell lung carcinoma. This specimen was peripheral blood, taken before any cancer treatment.

The CDR3: CASSQEGRQPYGYTF. DNA of the CDR3: TGCGCCAGCAGCCAAGAAGGCAGACAACCATATGGCTACACCTTC. V and J are TRBV4-3 and TRBJ1-2; no clear D. Between the trimmed V and J ends, which lost 0 bases and 5 bases, there was a span of 13 bases. In germline, CDR1 is LGHNA, CDR2 YSLEER. CDR3 length: 15 amino acids.